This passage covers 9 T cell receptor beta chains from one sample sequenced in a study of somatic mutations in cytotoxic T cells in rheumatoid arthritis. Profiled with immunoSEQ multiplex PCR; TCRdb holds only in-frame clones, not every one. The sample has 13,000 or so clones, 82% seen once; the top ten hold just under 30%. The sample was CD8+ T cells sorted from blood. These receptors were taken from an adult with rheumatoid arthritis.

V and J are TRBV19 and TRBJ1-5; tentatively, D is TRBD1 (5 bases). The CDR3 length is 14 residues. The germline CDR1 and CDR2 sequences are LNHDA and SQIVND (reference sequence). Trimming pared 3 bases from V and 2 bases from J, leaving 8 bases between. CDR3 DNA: TGTGCCAGTAGTATTGGCAGGGGCAATCAGCCCCAGCATTTT. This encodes CASSIGRGNQPQHF.

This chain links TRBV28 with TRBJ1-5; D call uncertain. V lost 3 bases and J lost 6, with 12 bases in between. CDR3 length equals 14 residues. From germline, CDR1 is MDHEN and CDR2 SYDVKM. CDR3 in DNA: TGTGCCAGCAGTTTTGACGGTCTCGTTCAGCCCCAGCATTTT. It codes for CASSFDGLVQPQHF.

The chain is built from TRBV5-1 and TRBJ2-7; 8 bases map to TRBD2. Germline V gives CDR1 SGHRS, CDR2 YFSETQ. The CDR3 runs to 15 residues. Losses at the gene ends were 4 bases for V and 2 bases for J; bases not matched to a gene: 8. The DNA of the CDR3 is TGCGCCAGCAGCCTCGAGACGGGAGGGCCCTACGAGCAGTACTTC. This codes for CASSLETGGPYEQYF.

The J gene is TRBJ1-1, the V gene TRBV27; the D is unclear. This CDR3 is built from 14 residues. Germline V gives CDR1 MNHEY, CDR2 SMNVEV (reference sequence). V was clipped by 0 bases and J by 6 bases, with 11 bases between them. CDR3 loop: CASSLSPLASEAFF. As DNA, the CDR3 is TGTGCCAGCAGTTTATCCCCCCTCGCGTCTGAAGCTTTCTTT.

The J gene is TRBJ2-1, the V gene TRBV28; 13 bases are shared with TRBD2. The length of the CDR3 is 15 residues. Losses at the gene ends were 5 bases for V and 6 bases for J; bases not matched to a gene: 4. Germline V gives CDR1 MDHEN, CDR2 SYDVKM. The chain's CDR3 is CASSTRTSGGNEQFF. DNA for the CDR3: TGTGCCAGCAGTACCAGGACTAGCGGGGGCAATGAGCAGTTCTTC.

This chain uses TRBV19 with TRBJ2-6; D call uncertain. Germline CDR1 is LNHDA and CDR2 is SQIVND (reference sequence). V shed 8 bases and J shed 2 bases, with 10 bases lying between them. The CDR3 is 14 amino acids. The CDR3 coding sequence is TGTGCCAGTGAGAACAGCCCTGGGGCCAACGTCCTGACTTTC. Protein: CASENSPGANVLTF.

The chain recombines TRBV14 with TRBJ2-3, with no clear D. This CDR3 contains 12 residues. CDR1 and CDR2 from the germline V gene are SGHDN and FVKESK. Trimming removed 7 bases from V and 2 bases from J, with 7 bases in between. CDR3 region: CASMGDTDTQYF. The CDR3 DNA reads TGTGCCAGCATGGGTGACACAGATACGCAGTATTTT.

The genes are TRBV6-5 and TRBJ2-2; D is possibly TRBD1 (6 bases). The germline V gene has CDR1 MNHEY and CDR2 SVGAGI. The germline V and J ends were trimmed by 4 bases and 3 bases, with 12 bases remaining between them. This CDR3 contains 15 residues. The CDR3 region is CASSSRAGDTGELFF. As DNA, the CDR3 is TGTGCCAGCAGTTCCCGCGCAGGGGACACCGGGGAGCTGTTTTTT.

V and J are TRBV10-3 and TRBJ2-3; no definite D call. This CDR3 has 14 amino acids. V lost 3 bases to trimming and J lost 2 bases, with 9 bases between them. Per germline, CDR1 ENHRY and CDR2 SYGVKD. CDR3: CAISERIFTDTQYF. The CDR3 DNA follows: TGTGCCATCAGTGAAAGGATTTTCACAGATACGCAGTATTTT.